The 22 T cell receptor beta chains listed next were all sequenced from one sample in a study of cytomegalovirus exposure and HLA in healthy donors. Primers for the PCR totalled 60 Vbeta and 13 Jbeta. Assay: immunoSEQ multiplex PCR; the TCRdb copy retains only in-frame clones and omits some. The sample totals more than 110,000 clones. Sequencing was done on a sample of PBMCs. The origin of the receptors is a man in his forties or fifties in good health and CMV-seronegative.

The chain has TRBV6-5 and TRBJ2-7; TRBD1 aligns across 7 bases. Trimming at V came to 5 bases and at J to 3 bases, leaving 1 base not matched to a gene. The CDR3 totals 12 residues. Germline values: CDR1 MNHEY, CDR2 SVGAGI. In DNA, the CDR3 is TGTGCCAGCAGTCGACAGGGCTACGAGCAGTACTTC. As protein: CASSRQGYEQYF.

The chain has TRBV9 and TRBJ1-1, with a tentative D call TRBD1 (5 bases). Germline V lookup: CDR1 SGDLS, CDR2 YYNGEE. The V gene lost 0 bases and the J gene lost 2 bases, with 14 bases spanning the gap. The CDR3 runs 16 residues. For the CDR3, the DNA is TGTGCCAGCAGCGTAGAGTTTAGGGGCGGTAACACTGAAGCTTTCTTT. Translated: CASSVEFRGGNTEAFF.

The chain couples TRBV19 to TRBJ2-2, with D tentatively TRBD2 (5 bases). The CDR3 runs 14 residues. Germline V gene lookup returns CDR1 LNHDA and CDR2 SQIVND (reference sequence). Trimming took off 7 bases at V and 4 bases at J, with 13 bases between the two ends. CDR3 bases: TGTGCCAGTAACCGGGGAAGGAGCACCGGGGAGCTGTTTTTT. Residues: CASNRGRSTGELFF.

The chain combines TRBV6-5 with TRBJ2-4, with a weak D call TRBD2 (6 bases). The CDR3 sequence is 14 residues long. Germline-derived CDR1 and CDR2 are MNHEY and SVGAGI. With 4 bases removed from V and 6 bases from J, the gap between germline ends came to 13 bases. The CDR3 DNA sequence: TGTGCCAGCAGTTTCGCGGGGTTCGGAAACATTCAGTACTTC. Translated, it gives CASSFAGFGNIQYF.

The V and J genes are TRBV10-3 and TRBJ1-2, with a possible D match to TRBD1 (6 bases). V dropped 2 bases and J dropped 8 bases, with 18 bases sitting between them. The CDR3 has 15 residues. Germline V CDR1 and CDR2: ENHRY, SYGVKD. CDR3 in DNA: TGTGCCATCAGTGAGCCTACCGGACAGCTCGGGGGCTACACCTTC. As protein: CAISEPTGQLGGYTF.

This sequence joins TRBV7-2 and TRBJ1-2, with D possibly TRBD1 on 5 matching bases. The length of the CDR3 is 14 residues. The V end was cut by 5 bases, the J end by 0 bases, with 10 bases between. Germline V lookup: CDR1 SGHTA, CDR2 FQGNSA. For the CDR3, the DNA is TGTGCCAGCAGCCCACGACAGACTAACTATGGCTACACCTTC. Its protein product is CASSPRQTNYGYTF.

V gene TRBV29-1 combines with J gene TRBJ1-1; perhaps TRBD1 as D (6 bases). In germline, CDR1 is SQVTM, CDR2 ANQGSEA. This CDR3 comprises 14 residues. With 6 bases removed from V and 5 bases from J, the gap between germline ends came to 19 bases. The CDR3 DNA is TGCAGCGTGGCTGGGGGCCTTTCGAGGACTGAAGCTTTCTTT. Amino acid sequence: CSVAGGLSRTEAFF.

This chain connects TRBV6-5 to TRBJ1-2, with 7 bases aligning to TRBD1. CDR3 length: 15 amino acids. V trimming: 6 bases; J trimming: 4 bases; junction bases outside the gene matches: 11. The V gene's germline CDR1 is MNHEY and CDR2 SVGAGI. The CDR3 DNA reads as TGTGCCAGCAGCAAACATACAGGGGCTGGCTATGGCTACACCTTC. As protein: CASSKHTGAGYGYTF.

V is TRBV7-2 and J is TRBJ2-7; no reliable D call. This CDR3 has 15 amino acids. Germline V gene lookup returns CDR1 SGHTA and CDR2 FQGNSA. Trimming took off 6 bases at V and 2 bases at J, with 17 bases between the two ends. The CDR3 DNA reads TGTGCCAGCAGATGGAATTCAGGAATAGCCTACGAGCAGTACTTC. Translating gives CASRWNSGIAYEQYF.

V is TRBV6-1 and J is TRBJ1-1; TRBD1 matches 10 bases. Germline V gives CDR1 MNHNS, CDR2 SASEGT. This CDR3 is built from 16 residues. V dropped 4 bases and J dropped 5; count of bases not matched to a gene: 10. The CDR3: CASSVPDRGVRTEAFF. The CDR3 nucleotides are TGTGCCAGCAGTGTTCCGGACAGGGGGGTGAGAACTGAAGCTTTCTTT.

The CDR3 loop is CASSPDRRTGNTIYF. DNA for the CDR3: TGTGCCAGCTCTCCTGACAGGCGAACTGGAAACACCATATATTTT. The rearrangement uses TRBV18 and TRBJ1-3; possibly TRBD1 for D (6 bases). This CDR3 comprises 15 residues. Germline V gene sequence: CDR1 KGHSH, CDR2 LQKENI. The V end was cut by 6 bases, the J end by 2 bases, with 14 bases between.

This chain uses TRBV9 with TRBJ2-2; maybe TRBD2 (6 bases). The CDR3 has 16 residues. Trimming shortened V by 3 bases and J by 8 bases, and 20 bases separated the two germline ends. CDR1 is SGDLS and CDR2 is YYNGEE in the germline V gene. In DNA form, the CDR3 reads TGTGCCAGCAGCGACCCCCGGCCGCGGGGCGAGGGGGAGCTGTTTTTT. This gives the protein CASSDPRPRGEGELFF.

CDR3: CASSLTSTEYGYTF. The DNA for the CDR3 is TGTGCCAGCAGTTTAACCTCGACAGAGTATGGCTACACCTTC. The V and J genes are TRBV6-5 and TRBJ1-2; possibly TRBD1 for D (5 bases). The CDR3 contains 14 residues. From germline, CDR1 is MNHEY and CDR2 SVGAGI. V was clipped by 4 bases and J by 5 bases, with 14 bases between them.

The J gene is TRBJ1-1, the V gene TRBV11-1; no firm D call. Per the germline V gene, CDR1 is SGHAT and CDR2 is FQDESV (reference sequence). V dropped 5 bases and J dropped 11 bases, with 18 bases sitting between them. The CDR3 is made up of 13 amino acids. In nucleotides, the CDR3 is TGTGCCAGCAGCCCAAATGAGGGCCCCGTCGCTTTCTTT. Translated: CASSPNEGPVAFF.

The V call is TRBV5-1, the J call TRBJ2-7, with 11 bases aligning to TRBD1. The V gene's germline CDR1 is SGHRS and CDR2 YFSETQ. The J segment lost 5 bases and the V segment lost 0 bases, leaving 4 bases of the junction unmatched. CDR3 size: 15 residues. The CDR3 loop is CASSLGDRGKHEQYF. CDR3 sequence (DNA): TGCGCCAGCAGCTTGGGGGACAGGGGGAAACACGAGCAGTACTTC.

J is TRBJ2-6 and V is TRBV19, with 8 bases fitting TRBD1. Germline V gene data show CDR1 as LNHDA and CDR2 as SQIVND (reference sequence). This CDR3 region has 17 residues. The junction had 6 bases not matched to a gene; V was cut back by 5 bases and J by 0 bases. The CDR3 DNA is TGTGCCAGTAGTCCCGACAGGGGATACTCTGGGGCCAACGTCCTGACTTTC. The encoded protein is CASSPDRGYSGANVLTF.

CDR3 coding DNA: TGTGCCAGCGCACAGGGGCTCCTAACTGAAGCTTTCTTT. It is translated as CASAQGLLTEAFF. The chain is built from TRBV14 and TRBJ1-1; 7 bases fit TRBD1. This CDR3 is 13 amino acids long. CDR1 is SGHDN, CDR2 FVKESK, per germline. Trimming removed 8 bases from V and 5 bases from J; junction bases left unmatched: 8.

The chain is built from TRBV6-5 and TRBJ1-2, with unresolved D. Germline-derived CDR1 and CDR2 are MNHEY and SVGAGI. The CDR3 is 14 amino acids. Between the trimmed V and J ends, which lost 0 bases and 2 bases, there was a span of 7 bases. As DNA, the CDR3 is TGTGCCAGCAGTTACTCATACACAAACTATGGCTACACCTTC. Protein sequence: CASSYSYTNYGYTF.

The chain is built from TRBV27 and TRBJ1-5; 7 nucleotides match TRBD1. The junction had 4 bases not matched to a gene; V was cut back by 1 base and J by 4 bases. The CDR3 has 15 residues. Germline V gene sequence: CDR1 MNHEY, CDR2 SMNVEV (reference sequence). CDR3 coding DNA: TGTGCCAGCAGTTTATACAGGGGTCTTAATCAGCCCCAGCATTTT. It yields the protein CASSLYRGLNQPQHF.

The CDR3 bases are TGTGCCACCGGAGCAGGGCTCACTGAAGCTTTCTTT. It codes for CATGAGLTEAFF. The chain links TRBV6-1 to TRBJ1-1; the D gene is possibly TRBD1 (5 bases). The CDR3 covers 12 residues. CDR1 and CDR2 (germline): MNHNS, SASEGT. With 10 bases removed from V and 4 bases from J, the gap between germline ends came to 13 bases.

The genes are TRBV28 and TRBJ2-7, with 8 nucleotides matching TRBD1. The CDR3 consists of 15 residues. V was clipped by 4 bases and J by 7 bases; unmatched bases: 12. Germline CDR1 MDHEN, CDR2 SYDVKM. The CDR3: CASSWGRQGATEQYF. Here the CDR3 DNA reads TGTGCCAGCAGTTGGGGTCGGCAGGGGGCGACTGAGCAGTACTTC. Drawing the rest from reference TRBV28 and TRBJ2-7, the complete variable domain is DVKVTQSSRYLVKRTGEKVFLECVQDMDHENMFWYRQDPGLGLRLIYFSYDVKMKEKGDIPEGYSVSREKKERFSLILESASTNQTSMYLCASSWGRQGATEQYFGPGTRLTVT.

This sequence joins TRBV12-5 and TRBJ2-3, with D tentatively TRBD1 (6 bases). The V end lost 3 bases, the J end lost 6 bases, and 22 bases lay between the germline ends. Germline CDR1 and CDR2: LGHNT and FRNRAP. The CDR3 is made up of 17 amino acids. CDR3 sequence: CASGLFPGPWDTDTQYF. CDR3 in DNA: TGTGCTAGTGGTTTATTCCCCGGCCCGTGGGACACGGATACGCAGTATTTT.